This T cell receptor beta chain was identified during a study of T cells after yellow fever vaccination (dated by TCRdb to between 2018 and 2021). For context, the study as a whole: The SMART-Seq v4 Ultra Low Input RNA kit was used to prepare libraries from fractions with low cell numbers. Bulk TCR alpha and beta repertoires were sequenced longitudinally to track T-cell clones before and after primary and booster YFV17D yellow fever vaccination. Two healthy male donors, one aged 18 to 30 and one aged 30 to 39 years, were included in the cohort. Bulk PBMC replicates and cell subsets were isolated from blood drawn at multiple timepoints before and after both primary and secondary immunization. Findings and caveats that apply to the study as a whole: A small share of clonotypes was detected in both CD4 and CD8 compartments, with the overlap likely arising from convergent recombination. Because abundant contaminating clonotypes from the bulk population could be contained in FACS-sorted repertoires, computational filtering was required. Compared with the primary T-cell response, the secondary T-cell response was faster but weaker, reaching its peak on day 5 rather than on day 15. After the booster, most clones that had expanded after primary vaccination were detected again (about 97% of CD4 and around 88% of CD8), suggesting broad maintenance of memory. The study included only a couple of donors, which limits how far the findings can be generalized.

TCR cDNA was synthesized by 5'RACE template switching, through which a universal primer site and unique molecular identifiers were introduced. cDNA synthesis was primed from both the TCR alpha and TCR beta constant segments. Libraries were amplified in two PCR steps, with sample barcodes and sequencing adapters added in the second step. Sequencing of libraries was performed on Illumina HiSeq 2500 (2x100 bp) or NovaSeq (2x150 bp). The authors processed their data as follows. MIGEC was used to demultiplex reads and collapse the reads into UMI consensus sequences, and MiXCR was used for V(D)J alignment. Using edgeR on replicate PBMC samples, clonotypes were called vaccine-responding if FDR was below 0.01 and the log2 fold change was above 5 up to day 15. Bulk clonotypes were assigned CD4 or CD8 identity according to which sequenced CD4 or CD8 repertoire held them at higher abundance. TCRdb applied fastp at Q25 and MiXCR to the public reads, then kept only in-frame beta chains. Each record represents a unique CDR3 protein, reported with the most common genes and DNA among its rows. V and J calls and clone size were set by TCRdb, not the authors. The sample records a few hundred thousand distinct CDR3 sequences, about a fifth of which are singletons. The top ten constitute roughly an eighth of the sample.

A few counts support this clonotype. Its antigen is currently not known. Base quality data are lacking; no much larger clone is found one base away. V and J lose 7 bases and 6 bases, and a span of 14 bases separates them. The CDR3 goes from the cysteine to the phenylalanine over 12 residues. Of all the DNA, just the CDR3 is kept, 36 bases in frame from base 1. CDR1 and CDR2 are drawn from the germline V gene: SQVTM, ANQGSEA. The sample's treatment or condition label, in plain terms: live attenuated yellow fever vaccine strain. At every blood-draw timepoint, two biological replicates of bulk PBMCs were collected. PBMCs were isolated from peripheral blood using a standard Ficoll-Paque protocol. TriZol was used to extract RNA from bulk PBMCs, CD4 and CD8 fractions, and dextramer-positive and dextramer-negative fractions.

This receptor was obtained from a man aged 25 to 40 who received the YFV17D yellow fever vaccine. The rearranged chain carries TRBV29-1 and TRBJ2-3; the D gene could be either TRBD1 or TRBD2, each agreeing at 5 bases. The sample here was PBMCs, taken 15 days after the yellow fever booster vaccination. The DNA reads as follows: TGCAGCGCCGTCGGGGCGTTGGATACGCAGTATTTT. Its coded protein is CSAVGALDTQYF.